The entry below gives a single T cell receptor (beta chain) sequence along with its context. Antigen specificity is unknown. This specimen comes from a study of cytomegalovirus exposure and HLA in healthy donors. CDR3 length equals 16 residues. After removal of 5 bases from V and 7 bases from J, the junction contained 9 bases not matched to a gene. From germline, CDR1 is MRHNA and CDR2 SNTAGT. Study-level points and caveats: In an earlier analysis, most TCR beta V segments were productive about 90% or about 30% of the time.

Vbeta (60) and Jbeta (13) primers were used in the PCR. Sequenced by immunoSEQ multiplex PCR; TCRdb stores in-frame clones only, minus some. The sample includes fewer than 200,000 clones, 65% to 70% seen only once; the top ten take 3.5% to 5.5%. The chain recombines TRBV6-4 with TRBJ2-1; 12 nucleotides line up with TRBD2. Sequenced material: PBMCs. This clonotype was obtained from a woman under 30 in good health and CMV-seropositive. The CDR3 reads CASSPRLAGEGNEQFF. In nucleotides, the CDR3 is TGTGCCAGCAGTCCTCGACTAGCGGGAGAGGGTAATGAGCAGTTCTTC.